Below, one TCR beta chain is given with its context. This clonotype was detected many times. No cognate antigen has been identified for it. The input lacks base qualities; no much larger clone sits a single base away. For unsorted PBMC libraries, 2 million PBMCs were used after storage in RNAlater at -80 degrees C until RNA extraction. Multiple sclerosis patients were enrolled in a US clinical protocol evaluating disease progression by magnetic resonance imaging. Peripheral blood was subjected to Ficoll-Hypaque density gradient centrifugation to isolate PBMCs, which were then cryopreserved in liquid nitrogen. This entry comes from a study of neurological immune-mediated disorders (dated by TCRdb to between 2018 and 2020). Turning to the overall study: Among the 34 multiple sclerosis patients, relapsing-remitting MS accounted for 31 and secondary progressive MS accounted for 3. The cohort was made up of 68 subjects, consisting of 15 or so HAM/TSP patients, about 34 multiple sclerosis patients and 20 or so healthy controls. The 90 to 110 TCR-beta libraries included longitudinal samples, technical triplicates and paired sorted CD4+ and CD8+ T-cell subsets alongside PBMC samples. The study compared peripheral blood TCR-beta repertoires of HTLV-I-associated myelopathy (HAM/TSP) patients, multiple sclerosis patients and healthy controls using UMI-based sequencing. Here is what the overall study found, with its caveats: The highest TCR clonal expansion was observed in HAM/TSP patients, whereas the lowest was observed in MS patients, even when compared with healthy controls. Phylogenetic analysis grouped repertoires from 18 of 34 MS patients into a cluster of related CDR3 sequences, suggesting a possible repertoire-level signature. Across subjects, expanded clones never shared an identical CDR3 amino acid sequence, which suggests that the TCR-beta repertoires in every group were private. No clinical or MRI features were associated with the MS cluster, and the authors said that larger cohorts are needed.

CDR1 is given as MNHNY and CDR2 as SVGAGI, both from the germline V gene (reference sequence). From the cysteine up to the phenylalanine, the CDR3 has a length of 16 residues. This entry keeps only the CDR3 DNA: 48 bases, framed from base 1. The germline ends are 20 bases apart after V is trimmed by 5 bases and J by 4 bases. To synthesize cDNA, template-switch 5'RACE was performed with a primer carrying a 10-nucleotide random unique molecular identifier so that each TCR transcript was tagged. Over 170 million TCR-beta sequences, covering 15-18 subjects, were produced in each sequencing run. Total RNA was extracted with the RNeasy kit. Using the KAPA Real-time Library Amplification kit, TCR-beta VDJ regions were amplified with primers for the TCR constant region and the 5'RACE anchor. A first PCR added sample indexes and Illumina adaptors, and a second PCR then raised library yield. The roughly 650 bp TCR product was size-selected on a 2% E-gel SizeSelection system after Ampure bead purification. Before pooling, library quality was assessed on a Bioanalyzer, concentration was determined with Qubit, and library quantification was performed with the Kapa Library Quantification kit. An Illumina HiSeq 2500 sequenced the libraries paired-end 2 x 150 bp. To increase sequence diversity, roughly 24-30% phiX was spiked into each library pool. The authors processed their data as follows. The quality-filtered reads were processed with the UMI-based MiGEC pipeline, whose error correction step removed more than 80% of the raw TCR sequences. IMGT germline references were used for aligning VDJ genes, and each clonotype was defined as a unique CDR3 amino acid sequence together with its V-J genes. Clonal expansion, Shannon diversity and CDR3 relatedness (CalcPairwiseDistances, ClusterSamples) were evaluated with VDJtools, and phylogenetic trees were built with CLCbio workbench. Using coefficient-of-variation modelling across technical triplicates, the study counted a clone as expanded if it had at least 8 unique UMIs. Clones were called with MiXCR by TCRdb after fastp trimmed the public reads at Q25, and only in-frame beta chains were retained. Each CDR3 protein gets just one entry, which takes the most common genes and DNA from the rows behind it. These V and J calls rely on TCRdb rather than the paper's analysis. Within this sample are approximately 70,000 distinct CDR3 sequences, with less than 4% of them counted one time only. Approximately 1.2% of the sample belongs to the ten largest clones.

This sequence was found in a man aged 30 to 39 with multiple sclerosis. The receptor chain draws on TRBV6-6 and TRBJ1-1, and TRBD1 may be the D gene, going by 6 matching bases. Sequencing input: PBMCs. The base sequence is TGTGCCAGCAGTCGCCCTGGGGGGCCGAGCGGCACTGAAGCTTTCTTT. This sequence encodes CASSRPGGPSGTEAFF.